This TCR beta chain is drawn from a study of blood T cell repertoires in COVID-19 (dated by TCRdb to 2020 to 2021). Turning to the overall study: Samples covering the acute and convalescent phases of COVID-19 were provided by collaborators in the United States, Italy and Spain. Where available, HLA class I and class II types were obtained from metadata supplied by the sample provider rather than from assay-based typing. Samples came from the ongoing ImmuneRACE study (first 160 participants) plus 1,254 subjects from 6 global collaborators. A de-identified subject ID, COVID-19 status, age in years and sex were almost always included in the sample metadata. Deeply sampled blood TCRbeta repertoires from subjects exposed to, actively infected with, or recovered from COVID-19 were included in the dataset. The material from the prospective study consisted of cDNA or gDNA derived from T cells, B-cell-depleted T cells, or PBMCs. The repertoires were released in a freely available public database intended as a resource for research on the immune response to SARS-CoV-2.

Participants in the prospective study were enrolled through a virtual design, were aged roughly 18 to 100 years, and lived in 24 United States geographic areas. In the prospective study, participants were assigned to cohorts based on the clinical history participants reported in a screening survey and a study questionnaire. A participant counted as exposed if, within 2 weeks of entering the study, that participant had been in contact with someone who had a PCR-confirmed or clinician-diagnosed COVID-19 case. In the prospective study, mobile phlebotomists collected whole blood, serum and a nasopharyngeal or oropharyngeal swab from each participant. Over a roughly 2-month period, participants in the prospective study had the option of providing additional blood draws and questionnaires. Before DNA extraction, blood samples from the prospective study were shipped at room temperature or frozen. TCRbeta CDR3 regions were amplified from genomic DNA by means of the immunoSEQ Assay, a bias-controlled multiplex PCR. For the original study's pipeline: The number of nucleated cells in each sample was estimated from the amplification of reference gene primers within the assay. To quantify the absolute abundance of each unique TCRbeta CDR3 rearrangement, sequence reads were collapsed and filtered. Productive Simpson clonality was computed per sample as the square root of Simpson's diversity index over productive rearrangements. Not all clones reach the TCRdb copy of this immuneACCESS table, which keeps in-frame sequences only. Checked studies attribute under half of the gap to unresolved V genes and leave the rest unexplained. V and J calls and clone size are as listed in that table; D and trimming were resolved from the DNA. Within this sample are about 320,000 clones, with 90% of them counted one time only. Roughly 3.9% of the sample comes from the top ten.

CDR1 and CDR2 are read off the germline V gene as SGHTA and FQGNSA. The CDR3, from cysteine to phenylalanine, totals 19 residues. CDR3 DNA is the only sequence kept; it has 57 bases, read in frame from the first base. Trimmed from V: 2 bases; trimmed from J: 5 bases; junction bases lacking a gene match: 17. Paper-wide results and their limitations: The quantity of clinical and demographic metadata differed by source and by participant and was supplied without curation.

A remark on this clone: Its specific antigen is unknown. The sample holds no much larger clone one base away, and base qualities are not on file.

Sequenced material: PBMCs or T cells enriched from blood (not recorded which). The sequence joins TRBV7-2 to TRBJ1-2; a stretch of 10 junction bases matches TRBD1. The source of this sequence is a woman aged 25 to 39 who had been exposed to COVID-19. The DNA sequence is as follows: TGTGCCAGCAGCTTACCCGACAGGGGGCGACTTACGGGGCAGTATGGCTACACCTTC. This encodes CASSLPDRGRLTGQYGYTF.